These 11 T cell receptor beta chains came from one sample sequenced in a study of cytomegalovirus exposure and HLA in healthy donors. Use of 60 Vbeta and 13 Jbeta primers characterized the PCR. Only in-frame clones appear in the TCRdb table, and some are missing; sequencing was by immunoSEQ multiplex PCR. With under 200,000 clones in the sample, the ten largest clones hold about 6%. The sequencing sample was made of PBMCs. Receptor source: a man younger than 40 in good health and CMV-seronegative.

V gene TRBV28 combines with J gene TRBJ2-1, with no clear D. The CDR3 spans 15 residues. Germline CDR1 MDHEN, CDR2 SYDVKM. V gave up 2 bases and J gave up 2 bases, with 10 bases separating them. CDR3 DNA: TGTGCCAGCAGTTTACGGAGTATTGCCTACAATGAGCAGTTCTTC. Residues: CASSLRSIAYNEQFF.

The rearrangement uses TRBV18 and TRBJ1-1; D is undetermined. The CDR3 sequence is 15 residues long. Germline CDR1 KGHSH, CDR2 LQKENI. Trimming took off 6 bases at V and 0 bases at J, with 14 bases between the two ends. The CDR3 sequence: CASSYREAVNTEAFF. The CDR3 DNA sequence: TGTGCCAGCTCCTACCGGGAGGCGGTGAACACTGAAGCTTTCTTT.

DNA for the CDR3: TGTGCCAGTACCTCGTTCCTCTCTGGGGCCAACGTCCTGACTTTC. Its translation is CASTSFLSGANVLTF. This rearrangement joins TRBV19 to TRBJ2-6, with D unresolved. The CDR3 spans 15 residues. Per the germline V gene, CDR1 is LNHDA and CDR2 is SQIVND (reference sequence). V lost 7 bases, J lost 0 bases, and 10 bases lay in between.

This chain joins TRBV6-1 and TRBJ1-2, with TRBD1 identical over 7 bases. This CDR3 comprises 12 residues. Germline CDR1 is MNHNS and CDR2 is SASEGT. V gave up 3 bases and J gave up 6 bases; unmatched junction bases: 1. CDR3 in DNA: TGTGCCAGCAGTGATCAGGGGGATGGCTACACCTTC. Translation: CASSDQGDGYTF.

The chain uses TRBV10-2 and TRBJ2-1, with a tentative D call TRBD2 (6 bases). V lost 7 bases to trimming and J lost 4 bases, with 17 bases between them. The CDR3 contains 15 residues. CDR1 is WSHSY, CDR2 SAAADI, per germline. CDR3 nucleotides: TGCGCCAGCACTGAAGAAGGTAGCGGTTACAATGAGCAGTTCTTC. Protein: CASTEEGSGYNEQFF.

The chain couples TRBV10-1 to TRBJ2-1, with 8 bases that match TRBD1. CDR1 and CDR2 from the germline V gene are WNHNN and SYGVQD (reference sequence). Trimming took 6 bases from V and 4 from J; bases not matched to a gene: 8. The CDR3 totals 15 residues. The chain's CDR3 is CASSRGQGLYNEQFF. The CDR3 bases are TGCGCCAGCAGCAGGGGGCAGGGACTTTACAATGAGCAGTTCTTC.

The chain employs TRBV19 and TRBJ1-6; 10 bases agree with TRBD1. V dropped 4 bases and J dropped 8; count of bases not matched to a gene: 5. The CDR3 runs to 15 residues. CDR1 is LNHDA, CDR2 SQIVND, per germline (reference sequence). CDR3 residues: CASSRQGAPDSPLHF. The CDR3 DNA is TGTGCCAGTAGTAGACAGGGGGCTCCCGATTCACCCCTCCACTTT.

This chain links TRBV15 with TRBJ1-5; D unclear. The CDR3 sequence is 13 residues long. Germline loops: CDR1 LNHNV, CDR2 YYDKDF (reference sequence). V gave up 1 base and J gave up 7 bases, with 8 bases separating them. CDR3 loop: CATSRGSVQPQHF. DNA for the CDR3: TGTGCCACCAGCAGAGGGAGCGTCCAGCCCCAGCATTTT.

As concerns this clone: The identical CDR3 is also encoded by other nucleotide sequences in the sample. The chain joins TRBV18 to TRBJ2-1; maybe TRBD1 (5 bases). CDR3 size: 17 residues. From germline, CDR1 is KGHSH and CDR2 LQKENI. V was shortened by 2 bases and J by 0 bases, with 14 bases between the two germline ends. As DNA, the CDR3 is TGTGCCAGCTCACCAGGAATCGGAAGGGGCTCCTACAATGAGCAGTTCTTC. Translation: CASSPGIGRGSYNEQFF.

The V and J genes are TRBV7-8 and TRBJ2-5; D might be TRBD2 (7 bases). V was pared by 5 bases and J by 1 base, with 20 bases between. Germline V gene data show CDR1 as SGHVS and CDR2 as FQNEAQ. The CDR3 is 17 residues long. The CDR3 sequence: CASSPARRGAAQETQYF. The CDR3 DNA is TGTGCCAGCAGCCCGGCTCGCCGGGGGGCGGCCCAAGAGACCCAGTACTTC. The variable domain in full, completed from reference TRBV7-8 and TRBJ2-5, reads GAGVSQSPRYKVAKRGQDVALRCDPISGHVSLFWYQQALGQGPEFLTYFQNEAQLDKSGLPSDRFFAERPEGSVSTLKIQRTQQEDSAVYLCASSPARRGAAQETQYFGPGTRLLVL.

The CDR3 coding sequence is TGTGCCAGCAGCGTTACTTCCCGCTCGACTGATCCTGCTATTTACCAAGAGACCCAGTACTTC. Its protein is CASSVTSRSTDPAIYQETQYF. The rearrangement links TRBV9 to TRBJ2-5; D is uncertain. V was shortened by 2 bases and J by 0 bases, with 29 bases between the two germline ends. Germline values: CDR1 SGDLS, CDR2 YYNGEE. The CDR3 totals 21 residues.